Listed below are T cell receptor beta chains from one sample, sequenced in a study of early T cells in non-severe SARS-CoV-2 infection. A single record per CDR3 protein comes from TCRdb applying MiXCR to the 5' RACE reads. The table shows some 54,000 distinct CDR3 sequences, with roughly 10% occurring only once. The sequenced material came from whole blood. Every receptor here comes from an adult who was a healthcare worker with PCR-confirmed SARS-CoV-2 infection or an uninfected control (not recorded which). CDR3s include the opening cysteine and the closing phenylalanine or tryptophan. A D gene is named only where the DNA matches it firmly. A clone size is listed for some rows: how often the clone was seen (once, few, many), or a class if it is expanded.

TRBJ2-1	TRBD1	TRBV4-3	NA	CASSQLSGQGVGNEQFF	TGCGCCAGCAGCCAACTTTCGGGACAGGGGGTGGGCAATGAGCAGTTCTTC
TRBJ2-1	NA	TRBV27	many	CASSLSLYNEQFF	TGTGCCAGCAGTTTATCTTTATACAATGAGCAGTTCTTC
TRBJ2-5	TRBD2	TRBV6-5	many	CASSYAGEGETQYF	TGTGCCAGCAGTTACGCGGGAGAGGGAGAGACCCAGTACTTC
TRBJ2-5	TRBD2	TRBV20-1	few	CSARTSGSGETQYF	TGCAGTGCCAGGACTAGCGGGAGTGGGGAGACCCAGTACTTC
TRBJ2-7	NA	TRBV7-2	many	CASSGAGGLSYEQYF	TGTGCCAGCAGCGGGGCCGGTGGGCTCTCCTACGAGCAGTACTTC
TRBJ2-1	NA	TRBV3-1	many	CASSHRRGEQFF	TGTGCCAGCAGCCATCGCCGGGGAGAGCAGTTCTTC
TRBJ1-6	NA	TRBV7-2	NA	CASSPGAGSLPLHF	TGTGCCAGCAGCCCCGGTGCAGGATCCCTCCCCCTCCACTTT
TRBJ2-5	TRBD2	TRBV6-2/TRBV6-3	NA	CATRTSGRETQYF	TGTGCCACCCGGACTAGCGGGAGAGAGACCCAGTACTTC
TRBJ1-5	TRBD1	TRBV12-3/TRBV12-4	many	CASSFGQGADQPQHF	TGTGCCAGCAGTTTTGGACAGGGGGCAGATCAGCCCCAGCATTTT
TRBJ2-7	TRBD1	TRBV7-3	many	CASSPMTGGLEEQYF	TGTGCCAGCAGCCCTATGACAGGGGGTTTGGAGGAGCAGTACTTC
TRBJ1-3	NA	TRBV20-1	many	CSARGQVQGTIYF	TGCAGTGCTAGAGGACAGGTTCAAGGCACCATATATTTT
TRBJ1-2	NA	TRBV12-3/TRBV12-4	many	CASSSPLGDQTNYGYTF	TGTGCCAGCAGTTCCCCTTTGGGGGACCAAACTAACTATGGCTACACCTTC
TRBJ2-5	NA	TRBV20-1	many	CSANPFGPPETQYF	TGCAGTGCTAACCCCTTTGGGCCCCCGGAGACCCAGTACTTC
TRBJ2-1	NA	TRBV3-1	NA	CASSQRKGTSYNEQFF	TGTGCCAGCAGCCAACGAAAGGGGACTTCGTACAATGAGCAGTTCTTC
TRBJ2-2	TRBD2	TRBV7-6	NA	CASSSRIALLAGRNTGELFF	TGTGCCAGCAGCTCCCGAATCGCTTTACTAGCGGGTAGGAACACCGGGGAGCTGTTTTTT
TRBJ2-5	NA	TRBV10-3	many	CAISDGLTGQETQYF	TGTGCCATCAGTGACGGTCTAACTGGCCAAGAGACCCAGTACTTC
TRBJ2-2	NA	TRBV25-1	many	CATRGWGIGLSTGELFF	TGTGCCACCCGAGGGTGGGGGATCGGCCTTAGCACCGGGGAGCTGTTTTTT
TRBJ1-1	NA	TRBV3-1	many	CASSQSDGTGTEAFF	TGTGCCAGCAGCCAATCCGACGGCACCGGGACTGAAGCTTTCTTT
TRBJ2-5	TRBD2	TRBV6-4	many	CASRPTSWAETQYF	TGTGCCAGCAGGCCGACTAGCTGGGCGGAGACCCAGTACTTC
TRBJ2-1	TRBD2	TRBV20-1	few	CSAGQGLAVDNEQFF	TGCAGTGCTGGACAGGGACTAGCGGTAGACAATGAGCAGTTCTTC
TRBJ1-2	NA	TRBV7-2	NA	CASSLTGGYTF	TGTGCCAGCAGCTTAACAGGGGGCTACACCTTC
TRBJ2-2	TRBD2	TRBV6-5	NA	CASRWPSGRKNTGELFF	TGTGCCAGCAGATGGCCTAGCGGGAGGAAAAACACCGGGGAGCTGTTTTTT
TRBJ2-7	NA	TRBV3-1	few	CASSQDLGQGSYEQYF	TGTGCCAGCAGCCAAGATTTAGGCCAGGGCTCCTACGAGCAGTACTTC
TRBJ1-5	NA	TRBV6-6	NA	CASSQSDTLWPQHF	TGTGCCAGCAGTCAATCCGACACCTTGTGGCCCCAGCATTTT
TRBJ2-1	NA	TRBV11-1	few	CASSPRQGGNNEQFF	TGTGCCAGCAGCCCCCGCCAGGGGGGGAACAATGAGCAGTTCTTC
TRBJ2-1	TRBD1	TRBV7-6	many	CASSSAGTGYEQFF	TGTGCCAGCAGCTCCGCCGGGACAGGGTACGAGCAGTTCTTC
TRBJ2-5	TRBD2	TRBV29-1	few	CSAGEGGETQYF	TGCAGCGCTGGGGAGGGCGGAGAGACCCAGTACTTC
TRBJ2-7	NA	TRBV7-8	many	CASSLAQGVIYEQYF	TGTGCCAGCAGCTTAGCGCAAGGGGTTATCTACGAGCAGTACTTC
TRBJ2-2	TRBD2	TRBV7-6	few	CASSLARETGELFF	TGTGCCAGCAGCTTAGCGCGGGAGACCGGGGAGCTGTTTTTT
TRBJ2-6	TRBD1	TRBV7-8	few	CASSLRTGSGAGANVLTF	TGTGCCAGCAGCTTAAGGACAGGCTCAGGGGCTGGGGCCAACGTCCTGACTTTC
TRBJ1-1	NA	TRBV7-2	few	CASSLAPGPGTEAFF	TGTGCCAGCAGCTTAGCCCCAGGCCCCGGCACTGAAGCTTTCTTT
TRBJ1-5	NA	TRBV12-3/TRBV12-4	many	CASTSGGQPQHF	TGTGCCAGCACCAGTGGGGGTCAGCCCCAGCATTTT
TRBJ1-2	TRBD1	TRBV12-3/TRBV12-4	many	CASTDRVNAGYGYTF	TGTGCCAGCACCGACAGGGTAAACGCAGGATATGGCTACACCTTC
TRBJ2-7	NA	TRBV20-1	few	CSASPASEEQYF	TGCAGTGCTTCCCCGGCTAGCGAGGAGCAGTACTTC
TRBJ2-1	TRBD1	TRBV18	few	CASAGGPNNEQFF	TGTGCCAGCGCAGGGGGCCCGAACAATGAGCAGTTCTTC
TRBJ1-4	NA	TRBV9	many	CASSPGIGVGEKLFF	TGTGCCAGCAGCCCAGGGATAGGGGTAGGGGAAAAACTGTTTTTT
TRBJ1-3	NA	TRBV3-1	NA	CASSQGQENTIYF	TGTGCCAGCAGCCAAGGACAGGAAAACACCATATATTTT
TRBJ2-6	NA	TRBV4-1	few	CASSPKYEGFGANVLTF	TGCGCCAGCAGCCCCAAATACGAGGGGTTTGGGGCCAACGTCCTGACTTTC
TRBJ1-4	NA	TRBV11-2	many	CASSLVGERGEKLFF	TGTGCCAGCAGCTTAGTAGGGGAGCGGGGCGAAAAACTGTTTTTT
TRBJ2-3	TRBD2	TRBV7-2	few	CASSISGRAADTQYF	TGTGCCAGCAGCATAAGCGGGAGGGCTGCAGATACGCAGTATTTT
TRBJ1-1	NA	TRBV25-1	many	CASSGGGGVQAFF	TGTGCCAGCAGTGGTGGGGGGGGAGTTCAAGCTTTCTTT
TRBJ2-7	TRBD2	TRBV13	NA	CATSREVYEQYF	TGTGCCACGAGTCGGGAGGTCTACGAGCAGTACTTC
TRBJ1-1	NA	TRBV29-1	many	CSVLRITEAFF	TGCAGCGTCCTCAGGATAACTGAAGCTTTCTTT
TRBJ1-1	NA	TRBV7-3	many	CASSFNGNTEAFF	TGTGCCAGCAGCTTTAACGGAAACACTGAAGCTTTCTTT
TRBJ2-3	NA	TRBV5-6	NA	CASSFGQLTDTQYF	TGTGCCAGCAGCTTCGGACAGTTAACAGATACGCAGTATTTT